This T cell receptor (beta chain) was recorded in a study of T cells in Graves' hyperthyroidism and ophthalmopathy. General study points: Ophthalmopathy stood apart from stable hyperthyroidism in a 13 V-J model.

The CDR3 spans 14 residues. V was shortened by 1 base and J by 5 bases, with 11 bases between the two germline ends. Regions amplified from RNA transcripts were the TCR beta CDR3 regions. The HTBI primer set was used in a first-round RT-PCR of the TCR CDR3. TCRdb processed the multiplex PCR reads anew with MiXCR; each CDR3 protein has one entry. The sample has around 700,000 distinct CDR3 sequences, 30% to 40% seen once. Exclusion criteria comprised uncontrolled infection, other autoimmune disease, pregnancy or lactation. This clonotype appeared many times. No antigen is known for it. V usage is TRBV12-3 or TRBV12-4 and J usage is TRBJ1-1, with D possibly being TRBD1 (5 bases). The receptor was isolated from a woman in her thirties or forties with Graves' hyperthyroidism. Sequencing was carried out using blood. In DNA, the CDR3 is TGTGCCAGCAGTTTAGGAGGGGCAAGAACTGAAGCTTTCTTT. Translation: CASSLGGARTEAFF.